Listed here are 21 T cell receptor beta chains from one sample, sequenced in a study of technical replicates of blood from four donors. Assay: immunoSEQ multiplex PCR; the TCRdb copy retains only in-frame clones and omits some. The sample has fewer than 85,000 clones; 85% to 95% are singletons. Sequenced: T cells isolated from PBMCs. The receptor set was obtained from a human donor in good health.

V and J are TRBV25-1 and TRBJ2-5, with TRBD1 as a possible D gene (6 bases). Germline V gene data show CDR1 as MGHDK and CDR2 as SYGVNS. The CDR3 consists of 13 residues. V lost 7 bases to trimming and J lost 6 bases, with 15 bases between them. The DNA for the CDR3 is TGTGCCAGCACGGGTGGGGGCGGACAGACCCAGTACTTC. Translation: CASTGGGGQTQYF.

This clone has just a few counts. The chain uses TRBV4-1 and TRBJ1-1; D gene unclear. Trimming removed 1 base from V and 7 bases from J, with 7 bases in between. Germline V gene sequence: CDR1 MGHRA, CDR2 YSYEKL. This CDR3 is 12 amino acids long. In DNA form, the CDR3 reads TGCGCCAGCAGCCAAGTGGCGGGTGAAGCTTTCTTT. This sequence encodes CASSQVAGEAFF.

The chain joins TRBV7-7 to TRBJ2-7; TRBD2 matches 13 bases. The CDR3 consists of 16 residues. Germline values: CDR1 SSHAT, CDR2 FNYEAQ (reference sequence). With 6 bases clipped from V and 5 bases from J, the junction kept 10 bases outside the gene matches. The CDR3 bases are TGTGCCAGCAGACGGACTAGCGGGAGAGACTTCAACGAGCAGTACTTC. Protein: CASRRTSGRDFNEQYF.

This chain links TRBV10-2 with TRBJ2-1, with 12 bases aligning to TRBD2. Trimming cost V 7 bases and J 8 bases; bases outside gene matches: 12. CDR1 and CDR2 (germline): WSHSY, SAAADI. This CDR3 spans 16 amino acids. The CDR3 nucleotides read TGCGCCAGCAATTGGCGACTAGCGGGAGTATTGGATGAGCAGTTCTTC. The encoded protein is CASNWRLAGVLDEQFF.

The chain has TRBV5-1 and TRBJ1-4; the D is unclear. This CDR3 is 14 amino acids long. The germline V gene encodes CDR1 SGHRS and CDR2 YFSETQ. V shed 0 bases and J shed 8 bases, with 11 bases lying between them. CDR3 region: CASSLVDTTEKLFF. The CDR3 DNA reads TGCGCCAGCAGCTTGGTAGACACCACCGAAAAACTGTTTTTT.

The chain employs TRBV30 and TRBJ1-4, with 7 positions matching TRBD1. This CDR3 spans 14 amino acids. Germline trimming cut 3 bases from V and 7 bases from J; bases unmatched to any gene: 8. Germline V gene sequence: CDR1 GTSNPN, CDR2 SVGIG (reference sequence). CDR3 nucleotides: TGTGCCTGGAGGGCAGGGGGGATAGGTGAAAAACTGTTTTTT. Amino acid sequence: CAWRAGGIGEKLFF.

The chain carries TRBV7-6 and TRBJ2-7; D possibly corresponds to TRBD2 (6 bases). The germline V and J ends were trimmed by 1 base and 2 bases, with 12 bases remaining between them. The germline CDR1 and CDR2 sequences are SGHVS and FNYEAQ. This CDR3 has 15 residues. The CDR3 spells CASSLGFSGAYEQYF. CDR3 bases: TGTGCCAGCAGCTTAGGATTCTCGGGGGCCTACGAGCAGTACTTC.

The chain employs TRBV18 and TRBJ1-1; tentative D call: TRBD1 (5 bases). The CDR3 consists of 14 residues. Germline V CDR1 and CDR2: KGHSH, LQKENI. V lost 2 bases to trimming and J lost 1 base, with 8 bases between them. DNA of the CDR3: TGTGCCAGCTCACCAAGGACACAGAACACTGAAGCTTTCTTT. It translates to CASSPRTQNTEAFF.

This clone was counted between two and nine times. The chain carries TRBV6-1 and TRBJ2-1, with TRBD2 matching over 11 bases. The CDR3 consists of 18 residues. From germline, CDR1 is MNHNS and CDR2 SASEGT. V dropped 4 bases and J dropped 0; count of bases not matched to a gene: 8. This CDR3 reads CASSVSLAGGRSYNEQFF. DNA of the CDR3: TGTGCCAGCAGTGTTTCGCTAGCGGGGGGACGCTCCTACAATGAGCAGTTCTTC.

For this clone: An end of the junction does not agree with germline; a read error may underlie this. The chain couples TRBV5-1 to TRBJ2-2; 12 bases match TRBD2. The CDR3 totals 15 residues. CDR1 is SGHRS, CDR2 YFSETQ, per germline. CDR3 nucleotide sequence: TGCGCCAGCAGCCGGACTAGCGGGAACCCCGGGGAGCTGTTTTTT. It codes for CASSRTSGNPGELFF.

J is TRBJ1-2 and V is TRBV19; TRBD1 matches at 8 bases. Looked up from germline, CDR1 is LNHDA and CDR2 is SQIVND (reference sequence). Losses at the gene ends were 6 bases for V and 3 bases for J; bases not matched to a gene: 6. The CDR3 has 14 residues. CDR3 sequence: CASSPRGLHYGYTF. DNA for the CDR3: TGTGCCAGTAGCCCCAGGGGGCTGCACTATGGCTACACCTTC.

The chain employs TRBV29-1 and TRBJ1-1; 7 bases are a match to TRBD1. CDR3 length: 14 residues. The J segment lost 2 bases and the V segment lost 5 bases, leaving 8 bases of the junction unmatched. In germline, CDR1 is SQVTM, CDR2 ANQGSEA. Written as DNA, the CDR3 is TGCAGCGTTCTCTCCGGGACAGCTAACACTGAAGCTTTCTTT. It translates to CSVLSGTANTEAFF.

This clone has a handful of counts. This chain connects TRBV6-5 to TRBJ1-1, with 8 positions matching TRBD1. V lost 5 bases, J lost 6 bases, and 11 bases stayed unmatched. Germline V gives CDR1 MNHEY, CDR2 SVGAGI. CDR3 length equals 15 residues. CDR3 sequence: CASSQPGQVLSEAFF. In DNA, the CDR3 is TGTGCCAGCAGTCAACCGGGACAGGTTCTCTCTGAAGCTTTCTTT.

This clone showed up just a few times. V gene TRBV25-1 combines with J gene TRBJ1-1; possible D gene TRBD1, 6 bases. Germline V CDR1 and CDR2: MGHDK, SYGVNS. Between the trimmed V and J ends, which lost 9 bases and 7 bases, there was a span of 12 bases. The CDR3 sequence is 11 residues long. The CDR3 nucleotides read TGTGCCAGGAAAGACAGGCTTGAAGCTTTCTTT. Residues: CARKDRLEAFF. The full variable domain, with the rest looked up from reference TRBV25-1 and TRBJ1-1, is EADIYQTPRYLVIGTGKKITLECSQTMGHDKMYWYQQDPGMELHLIHYSYGVNSTEKGDLSSESTVSRIRTEHFPLTLESARPSHTSQYLCARKDRLEAFFGQGTRLTVV.

The table lists this clone with a few counts. This chain links TRBV28 with TRBJ1-3; 7 bases fit TRBD1. After removal of 3 bases from V and 0 bases from J, the junction contained 8 bases not matched to a gene. The CDR3 has 17 amino acids. Germline values: CDR1 MDHEN, CDR2 SYDVKM. The CDR3 region is CASSLGQQGNSGNTIYF. For the CDR3, the DNA is TGTGCCAGCAGTTTGGGCCAACAGGGGAACTCTGGAAACACCATATATTTT.

This sequence joins TRBV6-1 and TRBJ1-1; 9 bases map to TRBD1. Germline V gives CDR1 MNHNS, CDR2 SASEGT. V dropped 2 bases and J dropped 10; count of bases not matched to a gene: 5. CDR3 size: 13 residues. The CDR3 DNA follows: TGTGCCAGCAGTGAATGGGACAGGGAAGTAGCTTTCTTT. Translation gives CASSEWDREVAFF.

This clone was picked up one time. The V and J genes are TRBV10-1 and TRBJ2-1; TRBD2 agrees at 10 bases. The CDR3 totals 14 residues. V lost 5 bases, J lost 2 bases, and 0 bases stayed unmatched. From germline, CDR1 is WNHNN and CDR2 SYGVQD (reference sequence). The CDR3 loop reads CASSLAGAYNEQFF. In DNA form, the CDR3 reads TGCGCCAGCAGTCTAGCGGGGGCCTACAATGAGCAGTTCTTC.

The chain carries TRBV2 and TRBJ2-7, with 7 bases lining up with TRBD1. Germline V gene lookup returns CDR1 SNHLY and CDR2 FYNNEI. J gave up 6 bases and V 5 bases, and 13 bases lay outside the gene matches. The CDR3 is 15 amino acids. CDR3 coding DNA: TGTGCCAGCAGTTGGCCACTAGGGACAGTAGGCGAGCAGTACTTC. Protein sequence: CASSWPLGTVGEQYF. Together with reference TRBV2 and TRBJ2-7, the CDR3 gives the full variable domain: EPEVTQTPSHQVTQMGQEVILRCVPISNHLYFYWYRQILGQKVEFLVSFYNNEISEKSEIFDDQFSVERPDGSNFTLKIRSTKLEDSAMYFCASSWPLGTVGEQYFGPGTRLTVT.

This chain links TRBV7-2 with TRBJ2-7; the D gene is possibly TRBD2 (6 bases). The V and J ends lost 2 bases and 1 base respectively, with 21 bases between them. CDR1 SGHTA and CDR2 FQGNSA come from the germline V gene. The CDR3 runs 18 residues. Written as DNA, the CDR3 is TGTGCCAGCAGCTTAACGGGAGCCCTGGGCCGATATTCCTACGAGCAGTACTTC. It yields the protein CASSLTGALGRYSYEQYF.

The gene calls are TRBV15 and TRBJ1-1; 9 bases agree with TRBD1. This CDR3 has 15 residues. J lost 4 bases, V lost 5 bases, and 8 bases had no gene match. The germline V gene encodes CDR1 LNHNV and CDR2 YYDKDF (reference sequence). The CDR3 sequence: CATSFTTDRGTEAFF. CDR3 in DNA: TGTGCCACCAGCTTTACGACGGACAGGGGCACTGAAGCTTTCTTT.

This chain joins TRBV5-1 and TRBJ2-7; the match to TRBD2 covers 10 bases. CDR3 length equals 15 residues. Trimming cost V 4 bases and J 1 base; bases outside gene matches: 5. Germline CDR1 and CDR2: SGHRS and YFSETQ. CDR3 nucleotides: TGCGCCAGCAGCAAGTCTAGCGGGAGATCCTACGAGCAGTACTTC. As protein: CASSKSSGRSYEQYF.